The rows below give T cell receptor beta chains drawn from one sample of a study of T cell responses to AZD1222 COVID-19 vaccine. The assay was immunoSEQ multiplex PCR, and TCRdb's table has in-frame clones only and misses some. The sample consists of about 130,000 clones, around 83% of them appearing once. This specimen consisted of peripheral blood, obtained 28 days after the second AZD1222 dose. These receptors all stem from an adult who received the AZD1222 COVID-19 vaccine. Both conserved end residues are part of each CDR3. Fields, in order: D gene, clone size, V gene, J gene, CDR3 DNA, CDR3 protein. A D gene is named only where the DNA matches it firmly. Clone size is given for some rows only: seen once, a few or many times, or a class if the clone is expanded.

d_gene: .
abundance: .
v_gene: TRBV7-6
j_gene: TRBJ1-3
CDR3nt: TGTGCCAGCAGTGACAGGCCCTCTGGAAACACCATATATTTT
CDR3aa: CASSDRPSGNTIYF

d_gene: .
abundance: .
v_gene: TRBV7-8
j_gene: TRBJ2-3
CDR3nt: TGTGCCAGCAGCCTGGGACCCCAGGGGTCGGATACGCAGTATTTT
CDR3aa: CASSLGPQGSDTQYF

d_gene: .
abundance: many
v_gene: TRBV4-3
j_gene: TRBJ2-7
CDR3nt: TGCGCCAGCAGCCAAGGTCTCGTCGCCTACGAGCAGTACTTC
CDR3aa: CASSQGLVAYEQYF

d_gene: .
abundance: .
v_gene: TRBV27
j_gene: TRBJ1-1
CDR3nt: TGTGCCAGCAGTTTAAACGAGGTGGGCAGGGTGATGCGGAACACTGAAGCTTTCTTT
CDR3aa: CASSLNEVGRVMRNTEAFF

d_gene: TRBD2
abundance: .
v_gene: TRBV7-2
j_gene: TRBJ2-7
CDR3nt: TGTGCCAGCAGCACCCGAGCGGGGGGGACCGACTACGAGCAGTACTTC
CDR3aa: CASSTRAGGTDYEQYF

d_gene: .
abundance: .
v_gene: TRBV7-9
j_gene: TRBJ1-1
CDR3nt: TGTGCCAGCAGCTTACTTGGGGAACCCACTGAAGCTTTCTTT
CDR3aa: CASSLLGEPTEAFF

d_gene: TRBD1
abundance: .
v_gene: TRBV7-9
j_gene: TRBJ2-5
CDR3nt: TGTGCCAGCAGCCAACCGGGACAGGGGCGGGAACGGACCCAGTACTTC
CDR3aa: CASSQPGQGRERTQYF

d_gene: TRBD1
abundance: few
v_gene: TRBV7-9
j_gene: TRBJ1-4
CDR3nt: TGTGCCAGCAGCTTAGGACAGGGTGGGGAAAAACTGTTTTTT
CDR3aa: CASSLGQGGEKLFF

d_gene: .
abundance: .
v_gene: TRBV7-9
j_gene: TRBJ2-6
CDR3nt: TGTGCCAGCAGCTTAAGTGGTCGGGGGGCGCTTACTGGGGCCAACGTCCTGACTTTC
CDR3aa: CASSLSGRGALTGANVLTF

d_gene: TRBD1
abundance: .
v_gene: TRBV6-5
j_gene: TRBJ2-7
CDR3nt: TGTGCCAGCAGTTACAAGGACAGGGGGTCCTACGAGCAGTACTTC
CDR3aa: CASSYKDRGSYEQYF

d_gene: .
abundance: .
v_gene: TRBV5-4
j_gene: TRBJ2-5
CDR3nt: TGTGCCAGCAGCTCTCGACTGACCCACCAAGAGACCCAGTACTTC
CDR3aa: CASSSRLTHQETQYF

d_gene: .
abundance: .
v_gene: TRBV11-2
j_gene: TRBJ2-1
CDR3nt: TGTGCCAGCAGGGGGTTATCGGGAATTTACAATGAGCAGTTCTTC
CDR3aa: CASRGLSGIYNEQFF

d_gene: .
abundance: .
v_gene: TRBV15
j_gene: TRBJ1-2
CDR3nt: TGTGCCACCAGCAGAGGAGGGAGAACACTGGACCGGGGCTACACCTTC
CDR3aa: CATSRGGRTLDRGYTF

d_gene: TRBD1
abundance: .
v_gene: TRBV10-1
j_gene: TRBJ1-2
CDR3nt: TGCGCCAGCAGTAAAAACCGGGACAGGGATGAATGCTATGGCTACACCTTC
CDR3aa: CASSKNRDRDECYGYTF

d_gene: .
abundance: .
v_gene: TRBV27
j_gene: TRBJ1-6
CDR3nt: TGTGCCAGCAGTGCGGAAGGGGCGAGGTCTAATTCACCCCTCCACTTT
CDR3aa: CASSAEGARSNSPLHF

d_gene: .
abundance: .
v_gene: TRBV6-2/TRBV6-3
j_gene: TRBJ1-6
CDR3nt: TGTGCCAGCAGTTACTCTCTGGGTGTGGATCTGAGCTCCTATAATTCACCCCTCCACTTT
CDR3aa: CASSYSLGVDLSSYNSPLHF

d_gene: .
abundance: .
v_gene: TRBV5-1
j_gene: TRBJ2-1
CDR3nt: TGCGCCAGCAGCAAATCCTGGGGGTCTGGCAATGAGCAGTTCTTC
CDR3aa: CASSKSWGSGNEQFF

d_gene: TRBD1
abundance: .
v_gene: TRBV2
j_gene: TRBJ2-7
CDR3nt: TGTGCCAGCACGCTCGGGACAGGGAAGTACTTC
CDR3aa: CASTLGTGKYF

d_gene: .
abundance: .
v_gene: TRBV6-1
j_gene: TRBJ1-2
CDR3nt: TGTGCCAGCAGTGAAACGACCCTAATAGAATCCCTAAATGGCTACACCTTC
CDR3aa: CASSETTLIESLNGYTF

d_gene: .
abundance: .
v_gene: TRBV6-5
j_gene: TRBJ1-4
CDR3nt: TGTGCCAGCAGTTACAACCTGGGATTTAATGAAAAACTGTTTTTT
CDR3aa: CASSYNLGFNEKLFF

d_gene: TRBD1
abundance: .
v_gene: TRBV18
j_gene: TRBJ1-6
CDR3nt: TGTGCCAGCTCACCGGACAGGGTAAATTCACCCCTCCACTTT
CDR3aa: CASSPDRVNSPLHF

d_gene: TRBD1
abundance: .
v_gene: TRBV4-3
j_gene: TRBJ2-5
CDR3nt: TGCGCCAGCAGCCAATCTGTGCAGGGGGCAGAGACCCAGTACTTC
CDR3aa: CASSQSVQGAETQYF

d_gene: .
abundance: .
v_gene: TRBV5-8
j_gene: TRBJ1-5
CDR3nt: TGTGCCAGCAGCTTAGGGGTGGAGGTTGGTCAGCCCCAGCATTTT
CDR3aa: CASSLGVEVGQPQHF

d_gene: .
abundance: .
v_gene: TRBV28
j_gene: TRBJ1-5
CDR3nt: TGTGCCACCGGGAGGGGGGACGGATCTCAGCCCCAGCATTTT
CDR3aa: CATGRGDGSQPQHF

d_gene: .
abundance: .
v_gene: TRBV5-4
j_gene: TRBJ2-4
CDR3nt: TGTGCCAGCAGCAAAGGGGGGGGCGGGGAAAACATTCAGTACTTC
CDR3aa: CASSKGGGGENIQYF

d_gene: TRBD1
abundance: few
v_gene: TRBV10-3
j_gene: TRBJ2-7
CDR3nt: TGTGCCATCAGTGACTCCGGGACAGCCCTTGAGCAGTACTTC
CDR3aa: CAISDSGTALEQYF

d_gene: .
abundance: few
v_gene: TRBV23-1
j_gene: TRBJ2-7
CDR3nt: TGCGCCAGCAGTCAATATGGGTACGAGCAGTACTTC
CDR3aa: CASSQYGYEQYF

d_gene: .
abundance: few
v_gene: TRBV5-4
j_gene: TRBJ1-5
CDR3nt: TGTGCCAGCAGCTTAGGCCAGGGAAGGAGGAGCAATCAGCCCCAGCATTTT
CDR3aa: CASSLGQGRRSNQPQHF

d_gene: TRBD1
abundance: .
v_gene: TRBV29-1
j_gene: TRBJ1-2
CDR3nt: TGCAGCGGGAAAACAGGGGGCCGCTATGGCTACACCTTC
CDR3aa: CSGKTGGRYGYTF

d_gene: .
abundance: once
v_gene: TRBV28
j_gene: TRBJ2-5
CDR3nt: TGTGCCAGCACCCGTGACAGGGGAGGGCAAGAGACCCAGTACTTC
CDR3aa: CASTRDRGGQETQYF

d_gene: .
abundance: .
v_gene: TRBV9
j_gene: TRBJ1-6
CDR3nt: TGTGCCAGCAGCGTAGATTTCGGGAACTCCTATAATTCACCCCTCCACTTT
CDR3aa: CASSVDFGNSYNSPLHF

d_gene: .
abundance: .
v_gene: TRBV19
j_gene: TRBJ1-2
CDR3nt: TGTGCCACATCACCGTGGATGGTAAGGCCTAGTAACTATGGCTACACCTTC
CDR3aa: CATSPWMVRPSNYGYTF

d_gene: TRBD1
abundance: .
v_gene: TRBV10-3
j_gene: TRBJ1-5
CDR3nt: TGTGCCATCAGGGCTGGACAGGAGAATCAGCCCCAGCATTTT
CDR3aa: CAIRAGQENQPQHF

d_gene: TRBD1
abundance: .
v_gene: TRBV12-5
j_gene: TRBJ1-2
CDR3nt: TGTGCTAGTGGTTTGGTACTAGGACAGGGCCCTAACTATGGCTACACCTTC
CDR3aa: CASGLVLGQGPNYGYTF

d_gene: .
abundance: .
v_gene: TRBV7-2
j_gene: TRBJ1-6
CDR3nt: TGTGCCAGCAGCTGGTCCGGGACTGCAGATTCACCCCTCCACTTT
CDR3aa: CASSWSGTADSPLHF

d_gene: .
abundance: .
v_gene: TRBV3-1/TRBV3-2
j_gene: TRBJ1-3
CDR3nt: TGTGCCAGCAGCCCTAACCCCGGGGGGACGGGAAACACCATATATTTT
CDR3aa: CASSPNPGGTGNTIYF

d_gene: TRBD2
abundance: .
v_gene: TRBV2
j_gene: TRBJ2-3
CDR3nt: TGTGCCAGCAGTGAGGGACTAGCGGGGGGACAAGGAGATACGCAGTATTTT
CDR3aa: CASSEGLAGGQGDTQYF

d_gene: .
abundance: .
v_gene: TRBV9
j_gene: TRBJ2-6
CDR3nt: TGTGCCAGCAGCCTATCAGGGGAGTTCGGCTCTGGGGCCAACGTCCTGACTTTC
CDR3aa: CASSLSGEFGSGANVLTF

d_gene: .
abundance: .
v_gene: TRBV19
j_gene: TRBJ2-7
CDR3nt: TGTGCCAGTAGTATAGCGGGCGGCGGGACCTACGAGCAGTACTTC
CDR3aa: CASSIAGGGTYEQYF

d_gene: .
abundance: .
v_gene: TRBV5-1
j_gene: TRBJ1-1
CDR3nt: TGCGCCAGCAGCTTGTTAGGGGGCACTGAAGCTTTCTTT
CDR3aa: CASSLLGGTEAFF

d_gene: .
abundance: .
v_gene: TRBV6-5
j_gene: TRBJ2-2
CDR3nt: TGTGCCAGCAGTTACGAGCTAGCGAACACCGGGGAGCTGTTTTTT
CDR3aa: CASSYELANTGELFF

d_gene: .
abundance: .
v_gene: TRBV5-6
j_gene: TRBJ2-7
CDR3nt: TGTGCCAGCAGCTTGAGAAACAGGGTAACATCCTACGAGCAGTACTTC
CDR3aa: CASSLRNRVTSYEQYF

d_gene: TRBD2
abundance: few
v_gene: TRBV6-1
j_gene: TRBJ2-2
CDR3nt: TGTGCCAGCAGTGAAGCTTGGTTGGCGGGGGAAAACACCGGGGAGCTGTTTTTT
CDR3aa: CASSEAWLAGENTGELFF

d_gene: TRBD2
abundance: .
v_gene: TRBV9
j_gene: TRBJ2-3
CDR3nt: TGTGCCAGCAGCGTCGCCAGGACTAGCGGGGCAGATACGCAGTATTTT
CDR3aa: CASSVARTSGADTQYF

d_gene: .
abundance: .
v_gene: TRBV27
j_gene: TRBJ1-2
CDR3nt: TGTGCCAGCAGTTTATCCGGGGGTAGGAGTTATGGCTACACCTTC
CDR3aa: CASSLSGGRSYGYTF

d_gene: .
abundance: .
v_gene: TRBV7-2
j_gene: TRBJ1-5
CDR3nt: TGTGCCAGCAGCTCCTCCGGGCCCCAGCATTTT
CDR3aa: CASSSSGPQHF

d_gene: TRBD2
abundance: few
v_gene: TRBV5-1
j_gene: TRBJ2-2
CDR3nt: TGCGCCAGCAGCTTGCGAGCGGGGGGGAGCACCGGGGAGCTGTTTTTT
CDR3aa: CASSLRAGGSTGELFF

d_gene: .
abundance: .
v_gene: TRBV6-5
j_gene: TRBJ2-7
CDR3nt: TGTGCCAGCAATGCTGCCGGGACCTCCTCCTACGAGCAGTACTTC
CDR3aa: CASNAAGTSSYEQYF

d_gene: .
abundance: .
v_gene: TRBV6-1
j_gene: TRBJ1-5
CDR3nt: TGTGCCAGCAGTGAGCTAGGGCAGGTGAATAGCAATCAGCCCCAGCATTTT
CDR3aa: CASSELGQVNSNQPQHF

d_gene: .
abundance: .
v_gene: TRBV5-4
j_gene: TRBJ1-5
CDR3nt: TGTGCCAGCAGCTTGAGTCATAGCAATCAGCCCCAGCATTTT
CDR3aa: CASSLSHSNQPQHF

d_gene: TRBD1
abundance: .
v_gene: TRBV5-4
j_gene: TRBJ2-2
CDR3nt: TGTGCCGGCAGCCCGCCGGGTAACAGGGGGGTCACCGGGGAGCTGTTTTTT
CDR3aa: CAGSPPGNRGVTGELFF

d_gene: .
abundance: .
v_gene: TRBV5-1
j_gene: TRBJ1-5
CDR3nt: TGCGCCAGCAGTTCGACAGGAGATAGCAATCAGCCCCAGCATTTT
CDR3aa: CASSSTGDSNQPQHF

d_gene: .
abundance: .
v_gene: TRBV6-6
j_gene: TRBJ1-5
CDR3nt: TGTGCCAGCACCGCCAGTCCCAATCAGCCCCAGCATTTT
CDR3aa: CASTASPNQPQHF

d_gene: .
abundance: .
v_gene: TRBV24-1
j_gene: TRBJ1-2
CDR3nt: TGTGCCACCAGTGACAATCCGGGACACTCCTATGGCTACACCTTC
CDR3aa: CATSDNPGHSYGYTF

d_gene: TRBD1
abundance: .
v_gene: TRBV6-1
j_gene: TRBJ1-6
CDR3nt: TGTGCCAGCAGTGCCACCCTGTTCGGGGACAGCAGTAATTCACCCCTCCACTTT
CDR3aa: CASSATLFGDSSNSPLHF

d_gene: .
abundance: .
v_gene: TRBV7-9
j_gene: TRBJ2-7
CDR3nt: TGTGCCAGCAGCACGCAGGGGTCCTCCTACGAGCAATACTTC
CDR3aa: CASSTQGSSYEQYF

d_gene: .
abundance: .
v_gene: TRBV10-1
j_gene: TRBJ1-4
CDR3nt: TGCGCCAGCAGTGATGCGGATTATAATGAAAAACTGTTTTTT
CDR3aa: CASSDADYNEKLFF

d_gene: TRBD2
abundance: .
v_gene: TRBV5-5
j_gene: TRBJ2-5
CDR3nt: TGTGCCAGCAGCCGCCCCAGACTAGCGGGTGGAGAGGAGACCCAGTACTTC
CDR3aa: CASSRPRLAGGEETQYF